This TCR beta chain was sequenced in a study of CD8 T cells in Susac syndrome. With random hexamers, 0.5 to 1 ug RNA was reverse transcribed. An immunoSEQ multiplex PCR amplified TCR beta CDR3 over 54 Vbeta and 13 Jbeta. TCRdb recomputed calls from the immunoSEQ multiplex PCR reads with MiXCR, one row per CDR3 protein. The table has under 200,000 distinct CDR3 sequences, 90% to 95% seen once. The CDR3 totals 12 residues. The V end was cut by 7 bases, the J end by 5 bases, with 11 bases between. CDR1 and CDR2 (germline): SNHLY, FYNNEI. The sample consisted of CD4+ T cells from PBMCs. This receptor was taken from a human donor with Susac syndrome. The chain recombines TRBV2 with TRBJ2-5, with unresolved D. The CDR3 loop is CASKASSETQYF. In DNA form, the CDR3 reads TGTGCCAGCAAGGCTAGTAGTGAGACCCAGTACTTC.